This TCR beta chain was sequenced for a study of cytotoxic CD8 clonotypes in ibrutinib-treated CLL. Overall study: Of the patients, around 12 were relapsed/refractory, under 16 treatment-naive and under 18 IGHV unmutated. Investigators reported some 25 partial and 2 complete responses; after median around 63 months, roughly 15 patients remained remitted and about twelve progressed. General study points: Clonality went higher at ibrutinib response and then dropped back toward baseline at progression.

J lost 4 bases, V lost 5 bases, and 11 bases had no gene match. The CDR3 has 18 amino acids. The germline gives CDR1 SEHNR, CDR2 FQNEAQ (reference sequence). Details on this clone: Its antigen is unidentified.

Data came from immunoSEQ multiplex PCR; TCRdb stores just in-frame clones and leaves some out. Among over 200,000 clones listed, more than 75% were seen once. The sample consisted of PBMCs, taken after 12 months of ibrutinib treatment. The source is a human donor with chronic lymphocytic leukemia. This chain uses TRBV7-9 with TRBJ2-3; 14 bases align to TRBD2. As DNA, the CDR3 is TGTGCCAGCAGCCCCCCAGGACTAGCGGGAGGTGGAGCAGATACGCAGTATTTT. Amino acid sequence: CASSPPGLAGGGADTQYF.